A single sample is the source of the 13 T cell receptor beta chains below, sequenced in a study of shared T cell receptors in the human thymus (dated by TCRdb to about 2021). Libraries came from the immunoSEQ multiplex PCR assay. Entries here come from immuneACCESS through TCRdb and include only in-frame sequences with V and J called. Some clones fail to appear in such tables; in the studies checked, an unresolved V gene covers under half of the shortfall, and the cause of the remainder is unknown. In all, the sample holds about 660,000 clones, and roughly 90% of those were seen once. Clones ranked in the top ten supply around 0.01% of the sample. These sequences were also reported in another study, on human thymus T cells.

The sample taken for sequencing was thymocytes. The origin of the receptors is a boy under two years old with a congenital heart defect. Donor details come from another sample of the same person, matched by shared clones.

The chain couples TRBV4-1 to TRBJ2-2; D is uncertain. The CDR3 is made up of 15 amino acids. Germline-derived CDR1 and CDR2 are MGHRA and YSYEKL. V was trimmed by 3 bases and J by 0 bases, leaving 8 bases between them. CDR3 loop: CASSQQFPNTGELFF. The CDR3, as DNA: TGCGCCAGCAGCCAGCAGTTCCCGAACACCGGGGAGCTGTTTTTT.

The chain joins TRBV28 to TRBJ2-5; TRBD1 matches at 8 bases. The CDR3 consists of 18 residues. V shed 6 bases, J shed 0 bases, and the junction held 15 bases outside the gene matches. Germline values: CDR1 MDHEN, CDR2 SYDVKM. CDR3 region: CASRSGGGQGEYQETQYF. The DNA of the CDR3 is TGTGCCAGCAGATCGGGCGGCGGACAGGGCGAGTACCAAGAGACCCAGTACTTC.

V gene TRBV4-2 combines with J gene TRBJ2-5, with 9 bases aligning to TRBD2. This CDR3 is 15 amino acids long. Germline-derived CDR1 and CDR2 are LGHNA and YNFKEQ. The V segment lost 3 bases and the J segment 5 bases; nucleotides outside the gene matches: 7. This chain's CDR3 is CASSHGREGRETQYF. CDR3 DNA sequence: TGTGCCAGCAGCCACGGGCGGGAGGGCCGGGAGACCCAGTACTTC.

The genes are TRBV13 and TRBJ2-7; the match to TRBD1 covers 9 bases. Losses at the gene ends were 0 bases for V and 3 bases for J; bases not matched to a gene: 6. The length of the CDR3 is 16 residues. Germline V gene data show CDR1 as PRHDT and CDR2 as FYEKMQ (reference sequence). DNA of the CDR3: TGTGCCAGCAGCTTAGGGGGACAGGGTGATTACTACGAGCAGTACTTC. Amino acid sequence: CASSLGGQGDYYEQYF.

The chain employs TRBV7-9 and TRBJ2-7, with TRBD2 identical over 8 bases. With V trimmed by 8 bases and J by 2 bases, 5 bases remained unmatched. Germline-derived CDR1 and CDR2 are SEHNR and FQNEAQ (reference sequence). The CDR3 is made up of 13 amino acids. This chain's CDR3 is CASSPGGTYEQYF. DNA for the CDR3: TGTGCCAGCTCGCCGGGAGGGACCTACGAGCAGTACTTC.

This sequence joins TRBV7-9 and TRBJ2-7; 12 bases align to TRBD2. The CDR3 extends over 18 amino acids. Looked up from germline, CDR1 is SEHNR and CDR2 is FQNEAQ (reference sequence). Trimming at V came to 4 bases and at J to 1 base, leaving 11 bases not matched to a gene. In DNA form, the CDR3 reads TGTGCCAGCAGCTCAGGACTAGCGGGACTCGGCGGGTCCTACGAGCAGTACTTC. Amino acids: CASSSGLAGLGGSYEQYF. The full variable domain, completed using reference TRBV7-9 and TRBJ2-7, is DTGVSQNPRHKITKRGQNVTFRCDPISEHNRLYWYRQTLGQGPEFLTYFQNEAQLEKSRLLSDRFSAERPKGSFSTLEIQRTEQGDSAMYLCASSSGLAGLGGSYEQYFGPGTRLTVT.

The rearrangement joins TRBV29-1 to TRBJ2-7; 8 nucleotides align to TRBD1. Trimming at V came to 1 base and at J to 2 bases, leaving 16 bases not matched to a gene. The CDR3 spans 18 residues. CDR1 SQVTM and CDR2 ANQGSEA come from the germline V gene. In DNA, the CDR3 is TGCAGCGTTGAAGCCGGGCCCTATCCGACAGGGGCGGCCTACGAGCAGTACTTC. Its protein is CSVEAGPYPTGAAYEQYF.

This clone was detected a few times. CDR3 residues: CASSRRGSGRGSETQYF. The DNA of the CDR3 is TGTGCCAGCAGCCGCCGGGGTAGCGGGAGAGGGTCGGAGACCCAGTACTTC. V usage is TRBV7-9 and J usage is TRBJ2-5; 9 positions match TRBD2. After removal of 5 bases from V and 5 bases from J, the junction contained 15 bases not matched to a gene. The CDR3 spans 17 residues. Per germline, CDR1 SEHNR and CDR2 FQNEAQ (reference sequence).

J is TRBJ2-7 and V is TRBV5-1; D possibly corresponds to TRBD1 (7 bases). This CDR3 spans 17 amino acids. The germline V gene encodes CDR1 SGHRS and CDR2 YFSETQ. Trimming took off 0 bases at V and 1 base at J, with 17 bases between the two ends. The CDR3 is CASSLGPTGDSSYEQYF. The CDR3 DNA reads as TGCGCCAGCAGCTTGGGTCCCACAGGGGACTCATCCTACGAGCAGTACTTC.

The chain has TRBV9 and TRBJ2-1; 8 bases are a match to TRBD2. V dropped 4 bases and J dropped 6; count of bases not matched to a gene: 9. Germline V gives CDR1 SGDLS, CDR2 YYNGEE. The CDR3 length is 15 residues. The CDR3 loop is CASSFRAGDLNEQFF. In DNA, the CDR3 is TGTGCCAGCAGCTTTCGAGCGGGAGATCTCAATGAGCAGTTCTTC.

The chain combines TRBV6-5 with TRBJ1-2, with 9 bases that match TRBD1. The V and J ends lost 8 bases and 0 bases, in that order; junction bases with no gene match: 7. This CDR3 has 15 residues. Germline values: CDR1 MNHEY, CDR2 SVGAGI. CDR3 DNA sequence: TGTGCCAGCCTAAGAAGACAGGGGGCTAACTATGGCTACACCTTC. This translates into CASLRRQGANYGYTF.

V usage is TRBV2 and J usage is TRBJ2-5, with D tentatively TRBD2 (6 bases). V lost 5 bases and J 7 bases, leaving 11 bases between the germline ends. The CDR3 has 12 amino acids. CDR1 and CDR2 (germline): SNHLY, FYNNEI. The CDR3 coding sequence is TGTGCCAGCAGTCCTAGCGCGGGGACCCAGTACTTC. Translated: CASSPSAGTQYF.

The chain combines TRBV14 with TRBJ2-1, with 12 bases identical to TRBD2. Germline CDR1 and CDR2: SGHDN and FVKESK. With V trimmed by 0 bases and J by 8 bases, 20 bases remained unmatched. The CDR3 consists of 21 residues. CDR3 sequence: CASSQDPRLAGEGGEGHEQFF. For the CDR3, the DNA is TGTGCCAGCAGCCAAGACCCTCGACTAGCGGGAGAGGGGGGCGAGGGGCATGAGCAGTTCTTC.